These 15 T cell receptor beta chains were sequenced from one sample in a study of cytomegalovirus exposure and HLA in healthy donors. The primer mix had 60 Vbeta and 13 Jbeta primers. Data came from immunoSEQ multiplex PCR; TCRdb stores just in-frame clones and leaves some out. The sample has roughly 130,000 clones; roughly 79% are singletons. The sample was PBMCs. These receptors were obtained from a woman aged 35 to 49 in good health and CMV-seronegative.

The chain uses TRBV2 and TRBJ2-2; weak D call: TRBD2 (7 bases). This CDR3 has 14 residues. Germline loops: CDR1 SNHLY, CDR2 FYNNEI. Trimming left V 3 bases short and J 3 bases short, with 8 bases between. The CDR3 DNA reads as TGTGCCAGCAGTGAGGGGGGGCACACCGGGGAGCTGTTTTTT. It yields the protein CASSEGGHTGELFF.

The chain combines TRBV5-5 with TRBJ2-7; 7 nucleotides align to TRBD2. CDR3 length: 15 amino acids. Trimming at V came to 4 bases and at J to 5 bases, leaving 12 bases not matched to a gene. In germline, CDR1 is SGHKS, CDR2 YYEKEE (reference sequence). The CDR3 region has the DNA TGTGCCAGCAGCCGGATAGCTAGCGGCCCTGACGAGCAGTACTTC. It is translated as CASSRIASGPDEQYF. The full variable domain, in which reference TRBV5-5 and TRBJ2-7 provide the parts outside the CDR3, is DAGVTQSPTHLIKTRGQQVTLRCSPISGHKSVSWYQQVLGQGPQFIFQYYEKEERGRGNFPDRFSARQFPNYSSELNVNALLLGDSALYLCASSRIASGPDEQYFGPGTRLTVT.

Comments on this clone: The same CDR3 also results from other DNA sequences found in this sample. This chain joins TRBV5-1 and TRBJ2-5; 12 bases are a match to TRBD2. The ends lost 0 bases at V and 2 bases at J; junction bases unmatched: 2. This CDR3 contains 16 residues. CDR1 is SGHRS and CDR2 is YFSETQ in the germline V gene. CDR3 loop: CASSLVLAGGQETQYF. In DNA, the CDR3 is TGCGCCAGCAGCTTGGTTCTAGCGGGGGGGCAAGAGACCCAGTACTTC.

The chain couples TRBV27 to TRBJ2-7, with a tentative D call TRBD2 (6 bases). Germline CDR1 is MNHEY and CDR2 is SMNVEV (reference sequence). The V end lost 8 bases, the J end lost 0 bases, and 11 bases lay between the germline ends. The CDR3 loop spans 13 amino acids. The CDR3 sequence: CASAGGVSYEQYF. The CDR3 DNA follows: TGTGCCAGCGCCGGAGGGGTCTCCTACGAGCAGTACTTC.

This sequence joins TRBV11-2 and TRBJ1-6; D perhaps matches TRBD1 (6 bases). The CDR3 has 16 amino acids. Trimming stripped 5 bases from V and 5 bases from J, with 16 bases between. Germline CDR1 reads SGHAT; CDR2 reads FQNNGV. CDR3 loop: CASSRTESYHNSPLHF. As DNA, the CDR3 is TGTGCCAGCAGCAGGACAGAATCTTACCATAATTCACCCCTCCACTTT.

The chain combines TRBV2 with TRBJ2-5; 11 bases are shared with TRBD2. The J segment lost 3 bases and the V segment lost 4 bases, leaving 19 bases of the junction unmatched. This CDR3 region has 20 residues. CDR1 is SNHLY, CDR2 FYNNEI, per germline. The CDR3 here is CASSVRVIAGGSLREETQYF. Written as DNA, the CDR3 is TGTGCCAGCAGTGTACGTGTTATAGCGGGGGGGTCTCTTCGGGAAGAGACCCAGTACTTC.

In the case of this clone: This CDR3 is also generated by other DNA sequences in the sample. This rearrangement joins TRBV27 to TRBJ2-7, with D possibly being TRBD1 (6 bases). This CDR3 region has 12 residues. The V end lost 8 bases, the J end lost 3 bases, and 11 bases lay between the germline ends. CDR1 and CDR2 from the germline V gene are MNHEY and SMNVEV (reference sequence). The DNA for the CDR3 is TGTGCCAGCGGACAGATCCTCTACGAGCAGTACTTC. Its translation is CASGQILYEQYF.

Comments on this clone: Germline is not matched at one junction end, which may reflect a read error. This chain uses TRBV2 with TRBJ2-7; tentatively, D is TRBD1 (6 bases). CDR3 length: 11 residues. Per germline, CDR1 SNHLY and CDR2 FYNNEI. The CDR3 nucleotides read TGTGCCAGCAGACCGGACAGAGGTCTCGTCTTC. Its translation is CASRPDRGLVF.

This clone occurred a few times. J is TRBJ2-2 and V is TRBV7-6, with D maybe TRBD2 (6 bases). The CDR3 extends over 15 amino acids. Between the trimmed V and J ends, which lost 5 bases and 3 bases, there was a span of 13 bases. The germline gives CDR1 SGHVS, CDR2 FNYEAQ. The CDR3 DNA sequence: TGTGCCAGCAGCACCTCGGGCGGGGACACCGGGGAGCTGTTTTTT. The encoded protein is CASSTSGGDTGELFF.

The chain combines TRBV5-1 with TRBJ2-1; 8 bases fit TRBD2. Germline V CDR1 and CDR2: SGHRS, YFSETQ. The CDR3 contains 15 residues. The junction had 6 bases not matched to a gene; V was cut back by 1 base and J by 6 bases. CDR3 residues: CASSLTRGVSNEQFF. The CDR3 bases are TGCGCCAGCAGCTTGACGCGGGGGGTTAGCAATGAGCAGTTCTTC.

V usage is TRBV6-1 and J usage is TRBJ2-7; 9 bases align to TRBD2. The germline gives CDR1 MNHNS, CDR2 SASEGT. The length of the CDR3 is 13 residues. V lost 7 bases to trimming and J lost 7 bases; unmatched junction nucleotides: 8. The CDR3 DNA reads TGTGCCAGCAAGGGCGGGGGGGCGGATGAGCAGTACTTC. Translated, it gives CASKGGGADEQYF.

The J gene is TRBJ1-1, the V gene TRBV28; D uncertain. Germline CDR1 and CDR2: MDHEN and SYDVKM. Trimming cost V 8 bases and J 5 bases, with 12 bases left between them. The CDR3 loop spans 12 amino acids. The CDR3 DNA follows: TGTGCCAGCTCCGATACGGGAACTGAAGCTTTCTTT. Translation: CASSDTGTEAFF. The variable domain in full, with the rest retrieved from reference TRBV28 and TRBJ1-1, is DVKVTQSSRYLVKRTGEKVFLECVQDMDHENMFWYRQDPGLGLRLIYFSYDVKMKEKGDIPEGYSVSREKKERFSLILESASTNQTSMYLCASSDTGTEAFFGQGTRLTVV.

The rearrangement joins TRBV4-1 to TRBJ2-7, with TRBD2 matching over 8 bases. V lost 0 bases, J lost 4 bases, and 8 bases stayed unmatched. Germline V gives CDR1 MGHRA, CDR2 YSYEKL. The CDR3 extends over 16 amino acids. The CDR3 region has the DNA TGCGCCAGCAGCCAAGATAGCGGGGAGACGGCATACGAGCAGTACTTC. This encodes CASSQDSGETAYEQYF.

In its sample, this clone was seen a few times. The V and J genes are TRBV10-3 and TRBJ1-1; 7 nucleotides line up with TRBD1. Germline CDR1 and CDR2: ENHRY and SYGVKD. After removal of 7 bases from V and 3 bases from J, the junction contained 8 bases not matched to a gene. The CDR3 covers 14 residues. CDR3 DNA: TGTGCCATCACCCCGACAGGGTTCGACACTGAAGCTTTCTTT. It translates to CAITPTGFDTEAFF.

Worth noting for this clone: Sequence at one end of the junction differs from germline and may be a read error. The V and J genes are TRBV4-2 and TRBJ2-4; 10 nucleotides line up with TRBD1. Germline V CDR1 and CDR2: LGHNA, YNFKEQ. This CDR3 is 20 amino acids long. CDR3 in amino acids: CASSQLLGTGVLGAKNSQYF. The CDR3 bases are TGTGCCAGCAGCCAGCTCTTAGGGACAGGGGTCCTTGGAGCCAAAAACAGTCAGTACTTC.